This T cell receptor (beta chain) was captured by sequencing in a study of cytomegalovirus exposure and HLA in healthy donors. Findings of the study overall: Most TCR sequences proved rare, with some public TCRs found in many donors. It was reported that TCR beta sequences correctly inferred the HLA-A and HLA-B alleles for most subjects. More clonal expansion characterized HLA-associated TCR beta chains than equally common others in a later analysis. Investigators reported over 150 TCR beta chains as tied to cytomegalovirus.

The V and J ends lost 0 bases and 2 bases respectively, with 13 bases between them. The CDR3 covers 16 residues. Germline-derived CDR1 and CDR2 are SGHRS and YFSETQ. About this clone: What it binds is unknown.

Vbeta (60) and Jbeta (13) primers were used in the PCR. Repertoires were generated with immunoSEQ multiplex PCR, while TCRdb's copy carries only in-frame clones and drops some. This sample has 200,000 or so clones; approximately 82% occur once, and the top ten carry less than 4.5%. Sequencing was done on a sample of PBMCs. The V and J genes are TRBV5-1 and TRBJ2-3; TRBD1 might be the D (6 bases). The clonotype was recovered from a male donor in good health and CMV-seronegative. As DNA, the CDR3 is TGCGCCAGCAGCTTGGGGACAGCGTCTCTCACAGATACGCAGTATTTT. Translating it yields CASSLGTASLTDTQYF.